The rows below give T cell receptor beta chains drawn from one sample of a study of blood T cell repertoires in COVID-19. TCRdb's copy holds only in-frame clones and misses some; the assay was immunoSEQ multiplex PCR. This sample carries more than 60,000 clones, 88% of them seen once, and the ten largest clones take roughly 9.1%. Sequenced sample: PBMCs or T cells enriched from blood (not recorded which). These receptors all come from a woman aged 40 to 50 who had recovered from COVID-19. The CDR3 runs from the conserved cysteine through the conserved F or W. The D gene is left open where the match is weak. Expanded clones get a size class; other rows say once, few or many, or leave the size out.

DNA	CDR3	V	J	length	D	size
TGCATCACGGGGTCGGGGACTGAAGCTTTCTTT	CITGSGTEAFF	TRBV20-1	TRBJ1-1	11	.	.
TGTGCCAGCAGCGGGACAGGCTACGAGCAGTACTTC	CASSGTGYEQYF	TRBV7-2	TRBJ2-7	12	TRBD1	.
TGTGCCAGCAGCTTAGGGACAGGGTCCTACAATGAGCAGTTCTTC	CASSLGTGSYNEQFF	TRBV11-3	TRBJ2-1	15	TRBD1	.
TGTGCCAGCAGCCCCCTGCCTAGCGGGGGCCCAATTAGGTCCGATACGCAGTATTTT	CASSPLPSGGPIRSDTQYF	TRBV14	TRBJ2-3	19	TRBD2	.
TGTGCCAGCACCCTGGACAGGACCCCTAACTATGGCTACACCTTC	CASTLDRTPNYGYTF	TRBV7-9	TRBJ1-2	15	TRBD1	.
TGTGCCAGCTCACGACGGGACAGGGGGCTACCAAACACTGAAGCTTTCTTT	CASSRRDRGLPNTEAFF	TRBV18	TRBJ1-1	17	TRBD1	.
TGTGCCAGCAGCTCTGAACAGAAGCACTACACCTTC	CASSSEQKHYTF	TRBV7-9	TRBJ1-2	12	.	.
TGTGCCAGCAGCTCCTACAGGGGGCCGGCCGGGGAGCTGTTTTTT	CASSSYRGPAGELFF	TRBV7-6	TRBJ2-2	15	TRBD1	.
TGCAGTGCTAGTGAACGGAAGCGAAACACAGATACGCAGTATTTT	CSASERKRNTDTQYF	TRBV20-1	TRBJ2-3	15	.	.
TGCGCCAGCAGCTTGGATGGGGGGACTGAAAAACTGTTTTTT	CASSLDGGTEKLFF	TRBV5-1	TRBJ1-4	14	.	.
TGTGCCAGCAGCTACGGGACAACTAATAGCAATCAGCCCCAGCATTTT	CASSYGTTNSNQPQHF	TRBV7-9	TRBJ1-5	16	.	.
TGTGCCAGCAGTGAGGTGGCGGGGCAGCCCCAGCATTTT	CASSEVAGQPQHF	TRBV6-4	TRBJ1-5	13	.	.
TGTGCCAGCAGCGTAGCAGGGGGAGACAATCAGCCCCAGCATTTT	CASSVAGGDNQPQHF	TRBV9	TRBJ1-5	15	TRBD1	.
TGCGCCAGCAGCGACACTAGAACCGCAGATACGCAGTATTTT	CASSDTRTADTQYF	TRBV5-1	TRBJ2-3	14	.	.
TGTGCCACTACGTCGGGGAACACTGAAGCTTTCTTT	CATTSGNTEAFF	TRBV28	TRBJ1-1	12	.	.
TGTGCCAGCAGCTTGGGACTAGCGGGGACGGCAGAAAAACAGTTCTTC	CASSLGLAGTAEKQFF	TRBV5-4	TRBJ2-1	16	TRBD2	.
TGTGCCAGTAGTAGTAGCTCTTCCCAGCATTTT	CASSSSSSQHF	TRBV19	TRBJ1-5	11	.	.
TGTGCCAGCAGCCAAGGACAGGGAGGGAACACTGAAGCTTTCTTT	CASSQGQGGNTEAFF	TRBV7-3	TRBJ1-1	15	TRBD1	.
TGTGCCATCAGCTCCGGGACTAGCGGACAAGAGACCCAGTACTTC	CAISSGTSGQETQYF	TRBV10-3	TRBJ2-5	15	TRBD2	.
TGTGCCAGCAGTTACAGTTCGAGGGGGCGCGAAAAACTGTTTTTT	CASSYSSRGREKLFF	TRBV6-5	TRBJ1-4	15	TRBD1	.
TGTGCCAGCAGCTCCGGACAGGGTAATTCACCCCTCCACTTT	CASSSGQGNSPLHF	TRBV7-2	TRBJ1-6	14	TRBD1	.
TGTGCCAGCAGTATTCGACAGTCCTCCGCAGAAGATACGCAGTATTTT	CASSIRQSSAEDTQYF	TRBV27	TRBJ2-3	16	.	.
TGTGCCAGCTCACCACCCTTTAGCGGGGAGTACAATGAGCAGTTCTTC	CASSPPFSGEYNEQFF	TRBV18	TRBJ2-1	16	TRBD2	.
TGTGCCAGCAGCCAAGGACAGGGTCTGTTAGAAAAACTGTTTTTT	CASSQGQGLLEKLFF	TRBV5-5	TRBJ1-4	15	TRBD1	.
TGTGCCAGCAGTTTCCAAAACTCCTACGAGCAGTACTTC	CASSFQNSYEQYF	TRBV27	TRBJ2-7	13	.	.
TGTGCCAGCAGCGGGACAGGGTCGAGGACCGGGGAGCTGTTTTTT	CASSGTGSRTGELFF	TRBV11-1	TRBJ2-2	15	TRBD1	.
TGCGCCAGCAGCTCGACAGCCTTGCCAGGAGAGACCCAGTACTTC	CASSSTALPGETQYF	TRBV5-1	TRBJ2-5	15	.	.
TGTGCCAGCTCACCAGCAGGGGCCACTGAAGCTTTCTTT	CASSPAGATEAFF	TRBV18	TRBJ1-1	13	.	.
TGTGCCAGCAGTTACGGAGGGGGCGAGAGAGGCTACACCTTC	CASSYGGGERGYTF	TRBV6-5	TRBJ1-2	14	TRBD1	.
TGTGCCAGCAGCTTAGCGGGACAAAACTATGGCTACACCTTC	CASSLAGQNYGYTF	TRBV7-9	TRBJ1-2	14	.	.
TGTGCCAGCAGCCAAGCACCTATAGCGGGGGGAGGGGATACGCAGTATTTT	CASSQAPIAGGGDTQYF	TRBV3-1/TRBV3-2	TRBJ2-3	17	TRBD2	.
TGTGCCAGCAGTGCCTACAGGAACCAGCCCTACAATGAGCAGTTCTTC	CASSAYRNQPYNEQFF	TRBV25-1	TRBJ2-1	16	.	.
TGCGCCAGCAGTTCTACAGGTTCCCCACCCCTCCACTTT	CASSSTGSPPLHF	TRBV5-1	TRBJ1-6	13	.	.
TGTGCCAGCGCAGGGATTTGGGAGCAGTACTTC	CASAGIWEQYF	TRBV6-5	TRBJ2-7	11	.	.
TGCGCCAGCAGCCAAGGACAGGGTAATGAAAAACTGTTTTTT	CASSQGQGNEKLFF	TRBV4-1	TRBJ1-4	14	TRBD1	.
TGTGCCAGCAGCCAAGAACGGGGGTGGGGTGAGCAGTTCTTC	CASSQERGWGEQFF	TRBV4-2	TRBJ2-1	14	.	.
TGCAGCGTTGGGATACAGGGGGACGAGCAGTACTTC	CSVGIQGDEQYF	TRBV29-1	TRBJ2-7	12	TRBD1	.
TGTGCCAGTAGGGGCGGGGGTGGCGGCACTGAAGCTTTCTTT	CASRGGGGGTEAFF	TRBV19	TRBJ1-1	14	.	.
TGTGCCAGCAGCCAAGAGGTGGTAGCGGGGGTTGAGCAGTTCTTC	CASSQEVVAGVEQFF	TRBV4-2	TRBJ2-1	15	TRBD2	once
TGTGCCAGCAGCGGGGGACACCGTTTCACTGAAGCTTTCTTT	CASSGGHRFTEAFF	TRBV9	TRBJ1-1	14	.	.
TGTGCCACCAGTGGAAGGATCGCTAGCTACAATGAGCAGTTCTTC	CATSGRIASYNEQFF	TRBV24-1	TRBJ2-1	15	.	.
TGTGCCAGCACCCCACGTGGAGGTGGCTACACCTTC	CASTPRGGGYTF	TRBV6-5	TRBJ1-2	12	.	.
TGTGCCAGCAGCAAGGGACAGTCTAATGAAAAACTGTTTTTT	CASSKGQSNEKLFF	TRBV6-5	TRBJ1-4	14	TRBD1	.
TGTGCCAGCTCACCAGGCAGGGGCACTGAAGCTTTCTTT	CASSPGRGTEAFF	TRBV18	TRBJ1-1	13	.	.
TGCGCCAGCAGCCAAGAGTTTCTAGCGGGGGGGCCGGTGACCCAGTACTTC	CASSQEFLAGGPVTQYF	TRBV4-1	TRBJ2-5	17	TRBD2	.
TGTGCCAGCAGCTTCGCGGGGGGCTCAGACGAGCAGTACTTC	CASSFAGGSDEQYF	TRBV5-4	TRBJ2-7	14	TRBD2	.
TGTGCCAGAAGTGCACCAGACTCTGGGGCCAACGTCCTGACTTTC	CARSAPDSGANVLTF	TRBV7-5	TRBJ2-6	15	.	.
TGCAGCGCAGGGGTTGGCGAAAAACTGTTTTTT	CSAGVGEKLFF	TRBV29-1	TRBJ1-4	11	.	once
TGTGCCAGCAGCTTAGGGGCAGGGCAGCAAGAGACCCAGTACTTC	CASSLGAGQQETQYF	TRBV7-9	TRBJ2-5	15	.	.
TGCGCCAGCAGCGTGGACAGGGTCACTGAAGCTTTCTTT	CASSVDRVTEAFF	TRBV5-1	TRBJ1-1	13	TRBD1	.
TGTGCCAGCAGTGAGAGACAGGGGGCGAATTCTGAAGCTTTCTTT	CASSERQGANSEAFF	TRBV6-1	TRBJ1-1	15	TRBD1	.
TGTGCCAGCAGCTCCGGACAGGGTGGGGCCGGGGAGCTGTTTTTT	CASSSGQGGAGELFF	TRBV7-9	TRBJ2-2	15	TRBD1	.
TGTGCAAGTCGCTTAATGCCAGGTGGAGGGGCGAGGGGCTACACCTTC	CASRLMPGGGARGYTF	TRBV12-2	TRBJ1-2	16	.	.
TGTGCCACAAGGACAGAAACAGAGTACGAGCAGTACTTC	CATRTETEYEQYF	TRBV10-3	TRBJ2-7	13	.	.